The 2 T cell receptor beta chains given below trace back to one sample, sequenced in a study of blood T cell repertoires in COVID-19. Profiling relied on immunoSEQ multiplex PCR, and the TCRdb table lists in-frame clones only, not all of them. In the table there are 250,000 to 300,000 clones, around 85% of which are singletons. Sequenced input: peripheral blood. The source of these receptors is a woman aged 25-40 years with COVID-19, enrolled during active disease.

The chain has TRBV11-2 and TRBJ1-3; D gene ambiguous. The CDR3 runs to 16 residues. V gave up 1 base and J gave up 2 bases, with 12 bases separating them. Germline V CDR1 and CDR2: SGHAT, FQNNGV. CDR3 loop: CASSLVGVAPGNTIYF. The CDR3 DNA reads as TGTGCCAGCAGCTTAGTTGGGGTAGCGCCTGGAAACACCATATATTTT.

This sequence joins TRBV7-2 and TRBJ1-2; 9 bases line up with TRBD1. Germline-derived CDR1 and CDR2 are SGHTA and FQGNSA. The CDR3 contains 15 residues. After removal of 5 bases from V and 4 bases from J, the junction contained 8 bases not matched to a gene. For the CDR3, the DNA is TGTGCCAGCAGCCCGGGACAGGGTTGGGTCTATGGCTACACCTTC. Translated, it gives CASSPGQGWVYGYTF.